This is a list of T cell receptor beta chains from one sample in a study of shared clonotypes between healthy human individuals. Assay used: immunoSEQ multiplex PCR; TCRdb lists only in-frame clones, some missing. This sample has about 1.1 million clones, with more than 75% found just once. Source material: memory CD4+ T cells from PBMCs. The origin of the receptors is a man in his late teens or twenties in good health. Some clones in this sample may be carry-over from other donors' samples. Both conserved end residues are part of each CDR3. The D gene is left open where the match is weak. Size is stated for part of the rows, as once, few or many counts, or as a class when the clone is expanded.

v_call	j_call	d_call	clone_size	cdr3_nt	cdr3_aa
TRBV28	TRBJ2-7	TRBD2	-	TGTGCCAGCAGTTATAACGGGAGGGCCCCCTACGAGCAGTACTTC	CASSYNGRAPYEQYF
TRBV14	TRBJ2-7	-	-	TGTGCCAGCAGCCGAGACAGATACGAGCAGTACTTC	CASSRDRYEQYF
TRBV7-9	TRBJ1-4	-	-	TGTGCCAGCAGCTCCAGTGAAAAACTGTTTTTT	CASSSSEKLFF
TRBV7-9	TRBJ2-7	-	many	TGTGCCAGCAGCTTAGTTAGCGGCCCCCTCGAGCAGTACTTC	CASSLVSGPLEQYF
TRBV15	TRBJ2-5	-	-	TGTGCCACCAGCAAGGGTGAGGAGACCCAGTACTTC	CATSKGEETQYF
TRBV1	TRBJ2-5	-	-	TGCACCAGCAGCCCCGGACGCCACCAAGAGACCCAGTACTTC	CTSSPGRHQETQYF
TRBV18	TRBJ2-4	TRBD2	-	TGTGCCAGCTCACCCGGGACTAGCGGGAGTTTATCACAAAACATTCAGTACTTC	CASSPGTSGSLSQNIQYF
TRBV6-6	TRBJ2-2	-	few	TGTGCCAGCATCCGTTTCGCCGGGGAGCTGTTTTTT	CASIRFAGELFF
TRBV4-2	TRBJ2-3	TRBD1	few	TGTGCCAGCAGCCTCCAGCAGGGGGCGAGAGATACGCAGTATTTT	CASSLQQGARDTQYF
TRBV7-2	TRBJ2-3	TRBD2	few	TGTGCCAGCACCCCACCGGGACTAGTCACAGATACGCAGTATTTT	CASTPPGLVTDTQYF
TRBV5-8	TRBJ2-7	TRBD2	-	TGTGCCAGCAGCTTGGAAGCCTCGCTAGCGGGACCCTTCTACGAGCAGTACTTC	CASSLEASLAGPFYEQYF
TRBV7-9	TRBJ2-2	TRBD2	-	TGTGCCAGCAGCTTGGGAAGACTAGCGAGAGGAGGCACCGGGGAGCTGTTTTTT	CASSLGRLARGGTGELFF
TRBV29-1	TRBJ2-5	TRBD2	-	TGCAGCGTTCTTACTAGCGGCCAAGAGACCCAGTACTTC	CSVLTSGQETQYF
TRBV2	TRBJ2-1	TRBD2	-	TGTGCCAGCAGCGATGAACTAGCGGGAGTCTCCAATGAGCAGTTCTTC	CASSDELAGVSNEQFF
TRBV5-1	TRBJ2-7	-	-	TGCGCCAGCAGCCGCTGGCCCTCCTACGAGCAGTACTTC	CASSRWPSYEQYF
TRBV19	TRBJ2-1	TRBD1	-	TGTGCCAGTAGTCCCCGGGGGACAGGATGGACCTACAATGAGCAGTTCTTC	CASSPRGTGWTYNEQFF
TRBV7-2	TRBJ2-3	-	-	TGTGCCAGCAGCTTAAGGGTCTGGAGCACAGATACGCAGTATTTT	CASSLRVWSTDTQYF
TRBV5-1	TRBJ1-1	-	-	TGCGCCAGCAGCTTGGAGTTCGGGGAAGCTTTCTTT	CASSLEFGEAFF
TRBV5-5	TRBJ2-5	TRBD2	-	TGTGCCAGCAGCACGAGGACTAGCGGGAGCCAAGAGACCCAGTACTTC	CASSTRTSGSQETQYF
TRBV7-8	TRBJ2-1	TRBD2	-	TGTGCCAGCAGCTTATTAGCGGGAGGGCCAGGTGAGCAGTTCTTC	CASSLLAGGPGEQFF
TRBV6-1	TRBJ1-2	-	-	TGTGCCAGCACGGCGGGCCCGGGGGGGGATGGCTACACCTTC	CASTAGPGGDGYTF
TRBV18	TRBJ2-1	-	-	TGTGCCAGCTCACCCCCCCGTCGGCAGGGGGGCAACAATGAGCAGTTCTTC	CASSPPRRQGGNNEQFF
TRBV5-1	TRBJ2-2	TRBD2	once	TGCGCCAGCAGCCTAGGACTAGGTGGGGTCACCGGGGAGCTGTTTTTT	CASSLGLGGVTGELFF
TRBV19	TRBJ2-7	-	-	TGTGCCAGTAGTATAGACAGGGGGGCCTACGAGCAGTACTTC	CASSIDRGAYEQYF
TRBV5-1	TRBJ1-2	TRBD1	-	TGCGCCAGCAGCTTGGGTCCCGGACAGGGGAGAGGCTATGGCTACACCTTC	CASSLGPGQGRGYGYTF
TRBV27	TRBJ1-1	-	once	TGTGCCAGCAGTTTGGACCCTCGACTGCGTGAAGCTTTCTTT	CASSLDPRLREAFF
TRBV28	TRBJ2-5	TRBD1	-	TGTGCCAGCAGTTTATACAGGGGGCGGCAAGAGACCCAGTACTTC	CASSLYRGRQETQYF
TRBV27	TRBJ1-1	TRBD1	few	TGTGCCAGCAGTGTTCTATCAGGGGGCAGGTTCACTGAAGCTTTCTTT	CASSVLSGGRFTEAFF
TRBV5-1	TRBJ2-7	TRBD1	-	TGCGCCAGCACCCGACTGGCGACAGGGAATACCTACGAGCAGTACTTC	CASTRLATGNTYEQYF
TRBV29-1	TRBJ2-3	-	-	TGCAGCGTTGGGATACAGCGGGGCACAGATACGCAGTATTTT	CSVGIQRGTDTQYF
TRBV11-3	TRBJ2-2	TRBD2	-	TGTGCCAGCAGCTCCGTAGCGGGAGGAGTTACCGGGGAGCTGTTTTTT	CASSSVAGGVTGELFF
TRBV19	TRBJ1-2	TRBD1	-	TGTGCCAGTAGTGTTAACAGGGGAAACTATGGCTACACCTTC	CASSVNRGNYGYTF
TRBV4-1	TRBJ2-3	-	-	TGCGCCAGCAGCCAAGGGGAGCGGGTCACAGATACGCAGTATTTT	CASSQGERVTDTQYF
TRBV7-2	TRBJ1-1	-	few	TGTGCCAGCAGCCCACACCCAGGGGTTAACACTGAAGCTTTCTTT	CASSPHPGVNTEAFF
TRBV9	TRBJ2-1	TRBD2	-	TGTGCCAGCAGCGAAGCTAGCGGGAGAATAGATGAGCAGTTCTTC	CASSEASGRIDEQFF
TRBV18	TRBJ2-6	-	-	TGTGCCAGCTCACCACTGGGGGGAAGACCTGGGGCCAACGTCCTGACTTTC	CASSPLGGRPGANVLTF
TRBV9	TRBJ2-7	-	many	TGTGCCAGCAGCGTTGAGGGAAGCAGCTCCTACGAGCAGTACTTC	CASSVEGSSSYEQYF
TRBV7-2	TRBJ2-1	TRBD2	-	TGTGCCAGCAGAGTAAGGGGACTAGCGGGAGTAGATGAGCAGTTCTTC	CASRVRGLAGVDEQFF
TRBV6-5	TRBJ1-3	-	-	TGTGCCAGCACAAGCTCTGGAAACACCATATATTTT	CASTSSGNTIYF
TRBV9	TRBJ2-7	-	-	TGTGCCAGCAGCGTAGGGCGGACAGCCGCCTACGAGCAGTACTTC	CASSVGRTAAYEQYF
TRBV5-1	TRBJ1-3	-	-	TGCGCCAGCAGCTTGAGGGGAATCCCAGGGGCTGGAAACACCATATATTTT	CASSLRGIPGAGNTIYF
TRBV18	TRBJ2-2	TRBD1	once	TGTGCCAGCTCACCAGGGACAGCCGACACCGGGGAGCTGTTTTTT	CASSPGTADTGELFF
TRBV5-4	TRBJ2-7	-	-	TGTGCCAGCAGTCGGGACGGGGTCTACGAGCAGTACTTC	CASSRDGVYEQYF
TRBV5-1	TRBJ1-2	-	-	TGCGCCAGCAGCTTGGTTCAAGTTACGGAGAACTATGGCTACACCTTC	CASSLVQVTENYGYTF
TRBV9	TRBJ2-5	TRBD2	-	TGTGCCAGCAGCGAACCGGGGACTAGCGGGAGAGAGACCCAGTACTTC	CASSEPGTSGRETQYF
TRBV7-2	TRBJ2-7	-	-	TGTGCCAGCAGCTTCCAAGGGGGTTACGAGCAGTACTTC	CASSFQGGYEQYF
TRBV2	TRBJ1-3	-	-	TGTGCCAGCAGTGCTGTATGGTCCGCCTCTGGAAACACCATATATTTT	CASSAVWSASGNTIYF
TRBV10-2	TRBJ1-1	-	many	TGCGCCAGCAGTGGAGGGATGAACACTGAAGCTTTCTTT	CASSGGMNTEAFF
TRBV7-2	TRBJ2-1	-	once	TGTGCCAGCAGCTTCTCTTATAGGAGGGCCCCATTAGCCAATGAGCAGTTCTTC	CASSFSYRRAPLANEQFF